Sequencing of this T cell receptor beta chain was carried out in a study of CD8 T cells in ankylosing spondylitis (dated by TCRdb to 2017 to 2019). In the study overall: To find TCR variants linked to disease, the study profiled T cell receptor beta repertoires in ankylosing spondylitis patients and healthy donors. The full study cohort comprised 25 ankylosing spondylitis patients and over 95 healthy donors. Peripheral blood was sampled, and synovial fluid was additionally collected from ankylosing spondylitis patients. Beyond this particular receptor, the publication reports: A TCR beta motif of eight highly homologous amino acid variants appeared characteristic of blood from ankylosing spondylitis patients. The disease-linked clones had a CD8+ phenotype and were found at relatively low frequencies in peripheral blood. Some TCR beta motif variants had previously been reported in synovial fluid and blood of reactive arthritis patients, which suggested common disease-initiation mechanisms. According to the report, matched synovial fluid samples from ankylosing spondylitis patients were significantly enriched for the disease-linked clones.

Sequenced using an Illumina HiSeq 2500. Quantitative 5'-RACE with molecular barcodes was the method used to prepare the TCR beta libraries. In the authors' own workflow: To identify disease-linked TCR variants, a new computational method was used, one built on a probabilistic model of VDJ rearrangement. TCRdb itself trimmed the public reads at Q25 with fastp, ran MiXCR and retained productive beta chains. A single entry per CDR3 protein holds the most common genes and DNA from its merged rows. The V and J calls and clone size are TCRdb's, not the authors'. For this sample there are roughly 230,000 distinct CDR3 sequences; 15% to 20% appear just once. The ten largest clones represent less than 35% of the sample. This clonotype was seen many times. What antigen it recognizes has not been identified. There are no base qualities to consult, and no much larger clone falls within one base. The germline V gene sets CDR1 to KGHSH and CDR2 to LQKENI. Measured from the cysteine to the phenylalanine, the CDR3 is 15 residues long. Just the 45-base CDR3 DNA is kept, in frame starting at base 1. V loses 2 bases at its end and J loses 3 bases; junction bases beyond the gene matches: 6.

The receptor chain draws on TRBV18 and TRBJ2-7, and TRBD2 matches 8 of the central bases. Sequenced: blood, either unsorted or a sorted T cell fraction (not recorded which). The receptor's source is a male donor with ankylosing spondylitis or in good health (not recorded which). The DNA is as follows: TGTGCCAGCTCACCATGGGGACGGGAGGGCTACGAGCAGTACTTC. This is translated as CASSPWGREGYEQYF.